Here is one T cell receptor beta chain with its context. What it binds is unknown. This sample is part of a study of response to subunit inactivated influenza vaccine. Study-wide results and caveats: After each seasonal influenza vaccination, few new T cells are recruited, the authors suggested.

Via MiXCR, TCRdb re-called the RT-PCR reads, giving one row per CDR3 protein. Of 650,000 to 800,000 distinct CDR3 sequences detected, around 13% appear once; the ten largest clones hold 6% to 7%. Trimming cost V 2 bases and J 10 bases, with 18 bases left between them. This CDR3 is 15 amino acids long. CDR1 and CDR2 (germline): MNHEY, SMNVEV (reference sequence). The origin of this receptor is a man aged 45-65 years who received an inactivated influenza vaccine. Here the sequenced sample was PBMCs from blood, taken 14 days before vaccination. This chain joins TRBV27 and TRBJ2-1; perhaps TRBD1 as D (6 bases). CDR3 sequence reads: CASSLGGGRLFEQFF. CDR3 DNA sequence: TGTGCCAGCAGTTTAGGGGGCGGACGACTTTTCGAGCAGTTCTTC.